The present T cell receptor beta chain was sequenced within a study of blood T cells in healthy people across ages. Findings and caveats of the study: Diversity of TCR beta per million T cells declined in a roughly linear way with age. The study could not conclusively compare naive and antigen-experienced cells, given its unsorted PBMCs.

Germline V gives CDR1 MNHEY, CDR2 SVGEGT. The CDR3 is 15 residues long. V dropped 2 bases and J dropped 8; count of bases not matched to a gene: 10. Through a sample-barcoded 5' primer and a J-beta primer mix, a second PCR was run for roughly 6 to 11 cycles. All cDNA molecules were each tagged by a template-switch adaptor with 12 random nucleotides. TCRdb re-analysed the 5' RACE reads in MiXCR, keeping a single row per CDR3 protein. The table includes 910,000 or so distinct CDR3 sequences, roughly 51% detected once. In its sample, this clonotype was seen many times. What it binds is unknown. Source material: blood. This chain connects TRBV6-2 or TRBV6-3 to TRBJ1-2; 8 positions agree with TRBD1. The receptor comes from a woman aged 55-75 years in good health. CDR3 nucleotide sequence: TGTGCCAGCAGTTACGACGGGACAGGCAAAGGGGGCTACACCTTC. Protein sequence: CASSYDGTGKGGYTF.